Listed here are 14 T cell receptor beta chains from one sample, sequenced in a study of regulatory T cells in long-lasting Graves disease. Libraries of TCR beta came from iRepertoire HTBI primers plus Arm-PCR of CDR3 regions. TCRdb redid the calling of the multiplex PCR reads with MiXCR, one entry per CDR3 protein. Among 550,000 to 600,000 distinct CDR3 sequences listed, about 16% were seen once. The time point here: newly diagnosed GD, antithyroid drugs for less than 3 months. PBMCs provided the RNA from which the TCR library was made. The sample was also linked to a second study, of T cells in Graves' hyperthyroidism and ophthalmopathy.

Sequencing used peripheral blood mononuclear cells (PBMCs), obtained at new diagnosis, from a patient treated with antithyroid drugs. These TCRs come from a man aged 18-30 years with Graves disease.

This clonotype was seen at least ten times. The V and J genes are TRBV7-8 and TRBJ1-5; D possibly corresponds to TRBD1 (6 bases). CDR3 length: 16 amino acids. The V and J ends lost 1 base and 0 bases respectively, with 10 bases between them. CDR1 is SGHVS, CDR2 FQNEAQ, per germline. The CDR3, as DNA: TGTGCCAGCAGCTTAGAACAGGGATATAGCAATCAGCCCCAGCATTTT. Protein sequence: CASSLEQGYSNQPQHF.

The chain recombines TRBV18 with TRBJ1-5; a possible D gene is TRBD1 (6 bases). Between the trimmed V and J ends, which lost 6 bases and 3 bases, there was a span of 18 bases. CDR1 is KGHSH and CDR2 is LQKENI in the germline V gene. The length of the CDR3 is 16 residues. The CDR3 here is CASSRRQVPLNQPQHF. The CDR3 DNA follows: TGTGCCAGCTCGCGTAGACAGGTTCCTCTCAATCAGCCCCAGCATTTT.

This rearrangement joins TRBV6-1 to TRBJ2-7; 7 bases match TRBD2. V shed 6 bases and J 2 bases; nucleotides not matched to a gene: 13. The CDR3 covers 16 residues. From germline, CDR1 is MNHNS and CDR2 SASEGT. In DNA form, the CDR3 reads TGTGCCAGCAGGGTCAGGGAGGGGACGGCGACCTACGAGCAGTACTTC. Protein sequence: CASRVREGTATYEQYF.

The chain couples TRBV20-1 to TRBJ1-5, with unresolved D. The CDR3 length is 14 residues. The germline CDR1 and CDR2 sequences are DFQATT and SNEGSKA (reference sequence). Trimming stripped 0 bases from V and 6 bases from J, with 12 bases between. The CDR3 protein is CSAREGLSTQPQHF. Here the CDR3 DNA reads TGCAGTGCTAGAGAGGGATTGTCTACTCAGCCCCAGCATTTT.

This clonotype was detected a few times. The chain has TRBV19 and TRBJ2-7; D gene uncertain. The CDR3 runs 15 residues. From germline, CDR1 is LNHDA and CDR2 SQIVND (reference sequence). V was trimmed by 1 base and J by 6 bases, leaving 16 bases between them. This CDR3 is CASSIGRRPLGEQYF. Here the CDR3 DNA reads TGTGCCAGTAGTATAGGGCGAAGGCCCCTCGGCGAGCAGTACTTC.

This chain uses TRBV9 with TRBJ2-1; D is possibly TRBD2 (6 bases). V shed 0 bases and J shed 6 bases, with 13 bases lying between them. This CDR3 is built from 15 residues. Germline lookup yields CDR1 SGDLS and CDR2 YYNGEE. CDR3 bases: TGTGCCAGCAGCGTAGAATATAGCGGCGTCAATGAGCAGTTCTTC. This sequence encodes CASSVEYSGVNEQFF.

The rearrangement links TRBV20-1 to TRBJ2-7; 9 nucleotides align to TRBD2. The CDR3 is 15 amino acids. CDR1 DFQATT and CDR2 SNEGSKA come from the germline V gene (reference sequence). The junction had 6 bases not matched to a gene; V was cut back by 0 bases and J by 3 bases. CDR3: CSARDISGGLYEQYF. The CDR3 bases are TGCAGTGCTAGAGATATCAGCGGGGGGCTCTACGAGCAGTACTTC.

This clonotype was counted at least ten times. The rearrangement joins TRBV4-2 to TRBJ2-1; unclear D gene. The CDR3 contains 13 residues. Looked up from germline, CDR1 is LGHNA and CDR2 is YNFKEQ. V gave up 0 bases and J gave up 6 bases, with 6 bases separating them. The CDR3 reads CASSQERANEQFF. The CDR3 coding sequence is TGTGCCAGCAGCCAAGAAAGAGCCAATGAGCAGTTCTTC.

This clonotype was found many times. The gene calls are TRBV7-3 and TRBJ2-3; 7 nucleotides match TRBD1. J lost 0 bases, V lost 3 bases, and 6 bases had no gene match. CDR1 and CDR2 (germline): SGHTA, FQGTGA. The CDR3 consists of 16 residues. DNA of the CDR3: TGTGCCAGCAGCTTTATAGGGGGCGGTAGCACAGATACGCAGTATTTT. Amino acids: CASSFIGGGSTDTQYF.

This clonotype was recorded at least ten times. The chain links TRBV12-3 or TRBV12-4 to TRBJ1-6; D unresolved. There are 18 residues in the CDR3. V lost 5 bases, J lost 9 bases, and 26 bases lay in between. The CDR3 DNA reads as TGTGCCAGCAGTAGAACCCCCACCCTTACCAGGCTTGGTTCACCCCTCCACTTT. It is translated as CASSRTPTLTRLGSPLHF.

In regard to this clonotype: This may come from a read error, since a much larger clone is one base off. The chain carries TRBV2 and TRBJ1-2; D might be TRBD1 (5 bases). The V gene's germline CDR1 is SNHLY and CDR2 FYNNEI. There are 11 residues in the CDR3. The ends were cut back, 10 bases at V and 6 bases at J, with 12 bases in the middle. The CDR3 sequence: CATEEGNGYTF. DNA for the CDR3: TGTGCCACAGAAGAGGGGAATGGCTACACCTTC.

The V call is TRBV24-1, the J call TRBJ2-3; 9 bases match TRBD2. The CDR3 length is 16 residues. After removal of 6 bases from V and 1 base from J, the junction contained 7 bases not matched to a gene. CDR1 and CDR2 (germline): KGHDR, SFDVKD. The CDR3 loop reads CATSNRSSGGTDTQYF. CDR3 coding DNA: TGTGCCACCAGTAATCGGTCTAGCGGGGGCACAGATACGCAGTATTTT.

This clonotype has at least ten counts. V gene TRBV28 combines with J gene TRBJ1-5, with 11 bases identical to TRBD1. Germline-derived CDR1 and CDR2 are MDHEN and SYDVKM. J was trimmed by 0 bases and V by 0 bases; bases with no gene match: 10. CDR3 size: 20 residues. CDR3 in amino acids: CASSLWMGQGGGYSNQPQHF. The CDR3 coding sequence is TGTGCCAGCAGTTTATGGATGGGACAGGGGGGGGGTTATAGCAATCAGCCCCAGCATTTT. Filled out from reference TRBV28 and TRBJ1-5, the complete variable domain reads DVKVTQSSRYLVKRTGEKVFLECVQDMDHENMFWYRQDPGLGLRLIYFSYDVKMKEKGDIPEGYSVSREKKERFSLILESASTNQTSMYLCASSLWMGQGGGYSNQPQHFGDGTRLSIL.

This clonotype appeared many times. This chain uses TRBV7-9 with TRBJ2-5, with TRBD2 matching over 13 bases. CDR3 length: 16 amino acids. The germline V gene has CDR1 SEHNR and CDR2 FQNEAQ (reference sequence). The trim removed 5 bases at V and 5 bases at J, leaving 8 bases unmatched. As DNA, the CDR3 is TGTGCCAGCAGCGATGGGACTAGCGGGAAAACTGAGACCCAGTACTTC. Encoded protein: CASSDGTSGKTETQYF.